These T cell receptor beta chains were read from a single sample in a study of blood T cell repertoires in COVID-19. Sequenced by immunoSEQ multiplex PCR; TCRdb stores in-frame clones only, minus some. The sample gives about 400,000 clones, approximately 86% of which show up once; around 3% is in the top ten. The specimen sequenced was peripheral blood. The receptors were sampled from a human donor in a cohort sampled during active COVID-19. Both conserved end residues are part of each CDR3. Each record gives: J gene, V gene, CDR3 protein.

>TRBJ2-1|TRBV4-2
CASSADRVRNEQFF
>TRBJ2-7|TRBV7-9
CASSLSPAGLSYYEQYF
>TRBJ1-1|TRBV9
CASSGAPGSSAFF
>TRBJ2-5|TRBV7-3
CASSQAGGRGETQYF
>TRBJ2-2|TRBV24-1
CATSDYPGTAGLFF
>TRBJ2-5|TRBV15
CATSRVDSFQETQYF
>TRBJ2-7|TRBV5-1
CASSFGTSGRDEQYF
>TRBJ2-1|TRBV19
CASSVLAGGAYNEQFF
>TRBJ2-7|TRBV3-1/TRBV3-2
CASSHRGTGAKYEQYF
>TRBJ2-3|TRBV5-4
CASSRGQGPDTQYF
>TRBJ1-1|TRBV6-5
CASRIEAGHTEAFF
>TRBJ1-3|TRBV7-8
CASSLGTGQLTGNTIYF
>TRBJ2-2|TRBV2
CASSPPGLQTNTGELFF
>TRBJ2-1|TRBV30
CAWSVWTSGSGNEQFF
>TRBJ1-1|TRBV6-5
CASSYGGVRLNTEAFF